This passage covers 7 T cell receptor beta chains from one sample sequenced in a study of shared clonotypes between healthy human individuals. Only in-frame clones appear in the TCRdb table, and some are missing; sequencing was by immunoSEQ multiplex PCR. Of approximately 2.5 million clones listed, 93% are singletons. The sequencing sample was made of naive CD4+ T cells from PBMCs. The subset here: CD45RA+ positively selected. Receptors originate from a man between 18 and 29 years old in good health. Some clones in this sample may be carry-over from other donors' samples.

V gene TRBV9 combines with J gene TRBJ1-1; 8 positions match TRBD1. V was pared by 3 bases and J by 7 bases, with 8 bases of the junction left unmatched. Looked up from germline, CDR1 is SGDLS and CDR2 is YYNGEE. There are 14 residues in the CDR3. CDR3: CASSAMTGVGEAFF. The CDR3 DNA follows: TGTGCCAGCAGCGCCATGACAGGGGTAGGTGAAGCTTTCTTT.

This rearrangement joins TRBV27 to TRBJ1-2; 8 bases map to TRBD1. The CDR3 is made up of 14 amino acids. With V trimmed by 8 bases and J by 3 bases, 8 bases remained unmatched. Germline CDR1 MNHEY, CDR2 SMNVEV (reference sequence). For the CDR3, the DNA is TGTGCCAGCGGCCTGTCGACAGGGGACTATGGCTACACCTTC. It yields the protein CASGLSTGDYGYTF.

The V call is TRBV6-5, the J call TRBJ2-7; tentatively, D is TRBD1 or TRBD2 (6 bases each). Germline V gene lookup returns CDR1 MNHEY and CDR2 SVGAGI. The V and J ends lost 2 bases and 3 bases respectively, with 17 bases between them. CDR3 length: 16 residues. CDR3 protein: CASSYLGGGRSYEQYF. For the CDR3, the DNA is TGTGCCAGCAGTTACCTCGGAGGGGGGAGAAGCTACGAGCAGTACTTC.

J is TRBJ1-2 and V is TRBV28; TRBD1 matches 8 bases. Germline CDR1 is MDHEN and CDR2 is SYDVKM. The CDR3 extends over 15 amino acids. After removal of 4 bases from V and 4 bases from J, the junction contained 8 bases not matched to a gene. CDR3 loop: CASSSPDRGAYGYTF. The CDR3 DNA follows: TGTGCCAGCAGTTCTCCCGACAGGGGAGCCTATGGCTACACCTTC.

As regards this clone: This same CDR3 is encoded by further DNA sequences in the sample. The J gene is TRBJ1-2, the V gene TRBV4-1; the match to TRBD1 covers 9 bases. The germline V gene has CDR1 MGHRA and CDR2 YSYEKL. V shed 2 bases, J shed 7 bases, and the junction held 2 bases outside the gene matches. This CDR3 is 13 amino acids long. CDR3 sequence: CASSQRDRAGYTF. As DNA, the CDR3 is TGCGCCAGCAGCCAACGGGACAGGGCTGGCTACACCTTC.

The chain couples TRBV7-8 to TRBJ2-2; D unresolved. The germline V and J ends were trimmed by 5 bases and 4 bases, with 14 bases remaining between them. CDR3 length equals 15 residues. Germline loops: CDR1 SGHVS, CDR2 FQNEAQ. The CDR3 spells CASSLLRLITGELFF. CDR3 nucleotides: TGTGCCAGCAGCCTGCTTAGACTGATCACCGGGGAGCTGTTTTTT.

The chain has TRBV30 and TRBJ2-1; 13 bases agree with TRBD2. V gave up 5 bases and J gave up 8 bases; unmatched junction bases: 15. Looked up from germline, CDR1 is GTSNPN and CDR2 is SVGIG (reference sequence). The CDR3 runs 17 residues. DNA for the CDR3: TGTGCCTGGGAGTATCCGGGACTAGCGGGATTCTCGGATGAGCAGTTCTTC. This translates into CAWEYPGLAGFSDEQFF.